This T cell receptor beta chain originates from a study of memory CD4+ T cells and cytomegalovirus serostatus. Method: immunoSEQ multiplex PCR; TCRdb's copy keeps in-frame clones and lacks some. The sample contains tens of thousands of clones, about 83% of which appear only once. As regards this clone: Its specificity is not known.

The sort gate was single viable CD3+CD4+CD8-CD45RO+ cells for memory CD4+ T cells. CMV serostatus came from serum IgG against pp150, pp28, p38, p52. Positive selection with CD4 microbeads enriched total CD4+ T cells. Study results and limitations: Each of 67 CMV-associated TCRbeta sequences occurred in one to five individuals. Suggested: most of the CMV-linked TCR signature lies in CD4+ memory cells.

V was pared by 4 bases and J by 10 bases, with 17 bases between. In germline, CDR1 is SNHLY, CDR2 FYNNEI. The CDR3 spans 14 residues. The sequenced material came from memory CD4+ T cells from blood. The source is an adult in good health and CMV-seropositive. The chain recombines TRBV2 with TRBJ1-5; tentative D call: TRBD1 (5 bases). CDR3 protein: CASSVGGRGAPQHF. The CDR3 nucleotides are TGTGCCAGCAGTGTTGGGGGTAGGGGAGCTCCCCAGCATTTT.